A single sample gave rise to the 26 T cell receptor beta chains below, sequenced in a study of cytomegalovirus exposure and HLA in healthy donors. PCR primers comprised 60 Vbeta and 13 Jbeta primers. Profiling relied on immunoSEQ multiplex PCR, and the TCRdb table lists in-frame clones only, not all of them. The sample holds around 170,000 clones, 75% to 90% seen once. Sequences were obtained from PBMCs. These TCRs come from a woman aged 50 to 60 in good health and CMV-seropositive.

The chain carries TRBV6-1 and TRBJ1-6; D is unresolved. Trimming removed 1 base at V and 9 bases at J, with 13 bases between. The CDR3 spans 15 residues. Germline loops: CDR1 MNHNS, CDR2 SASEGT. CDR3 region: CASSEVLSGVSPLHF. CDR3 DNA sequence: TGTGCCAGCAGTGAAGTTTTGTCAGGTGTTTCACCCCTCCACTTT.

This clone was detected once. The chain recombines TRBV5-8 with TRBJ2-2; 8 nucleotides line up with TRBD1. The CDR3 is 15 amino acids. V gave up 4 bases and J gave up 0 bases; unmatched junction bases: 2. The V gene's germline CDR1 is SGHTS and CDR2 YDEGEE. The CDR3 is CASSRTGSNTGELFF. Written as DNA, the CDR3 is TGTGCCAGCAGCCGGACAGGGTCGAACACCGGGGAGCTGTTTTTT.

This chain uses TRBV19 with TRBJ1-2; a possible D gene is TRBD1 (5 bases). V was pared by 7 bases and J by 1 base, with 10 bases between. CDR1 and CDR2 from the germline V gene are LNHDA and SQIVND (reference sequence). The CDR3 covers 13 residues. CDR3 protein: CASKSGGNYGYTF. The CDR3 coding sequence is TGTGCCAGTAAATCCGGGGGTAACTATGGCTACACCTTC.

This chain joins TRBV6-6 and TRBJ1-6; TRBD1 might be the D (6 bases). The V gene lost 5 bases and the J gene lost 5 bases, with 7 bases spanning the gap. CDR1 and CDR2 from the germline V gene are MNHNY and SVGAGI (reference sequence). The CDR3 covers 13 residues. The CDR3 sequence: CASSAGDNSPLHF. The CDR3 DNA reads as TGTGCCAGCAGTGCAGGGGATAATTCACCCCTCCACTTT.

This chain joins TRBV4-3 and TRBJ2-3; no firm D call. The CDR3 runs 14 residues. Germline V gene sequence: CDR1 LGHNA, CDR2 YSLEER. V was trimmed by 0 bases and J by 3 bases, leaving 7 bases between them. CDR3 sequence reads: CASSQDSLTDTQYF. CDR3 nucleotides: TGCGCCAGCAGCCAAGACAGTTTGACAGATACGCAGTATTTT.

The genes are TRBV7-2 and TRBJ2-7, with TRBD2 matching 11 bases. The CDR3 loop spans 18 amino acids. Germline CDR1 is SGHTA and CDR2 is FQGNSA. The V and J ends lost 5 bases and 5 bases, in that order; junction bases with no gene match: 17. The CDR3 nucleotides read TGTGCCAGCAGCCGACAAGGACGACAGACTAGCGGGACCCACGAGCAGTACTTC. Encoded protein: CASSRQGRQTSGTHEQYF.

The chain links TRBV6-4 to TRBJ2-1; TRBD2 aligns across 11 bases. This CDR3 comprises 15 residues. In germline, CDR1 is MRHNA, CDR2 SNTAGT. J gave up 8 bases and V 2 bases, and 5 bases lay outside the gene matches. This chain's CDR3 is CASSDTASGGYEQFF. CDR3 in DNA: TGTGCCAGCAGTGACACGGCTAGCGGGGGGTATGAGCAGTTCTTC.

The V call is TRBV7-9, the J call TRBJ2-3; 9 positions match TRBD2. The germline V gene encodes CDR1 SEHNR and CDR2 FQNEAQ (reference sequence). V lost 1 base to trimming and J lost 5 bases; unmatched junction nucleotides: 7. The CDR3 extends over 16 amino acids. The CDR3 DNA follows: TGTGCCAGCAGCTTAGTGCTAGCGGGGCAGGGAGATACGCAGTATTTT. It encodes CASSLVLAGQGDTQYF. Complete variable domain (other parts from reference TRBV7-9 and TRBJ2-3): DTGVSQNPRHKITKRGQNVTFRCDPISEHNRLYWYRQTLGQGPEFLTYFQNEAQLEKSRLLSDRFSAERPKGSFSTLEIQRTEQGDSAMYLCASSLVLAGQGDTQYFGPGTRLTVL.

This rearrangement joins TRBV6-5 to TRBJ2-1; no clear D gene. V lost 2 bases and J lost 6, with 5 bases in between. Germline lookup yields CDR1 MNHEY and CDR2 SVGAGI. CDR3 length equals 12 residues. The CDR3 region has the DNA TGTGCCAGCAGTTACATCGGCAATGAGCAGTTCTTC. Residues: CASSYIGNEQFF.

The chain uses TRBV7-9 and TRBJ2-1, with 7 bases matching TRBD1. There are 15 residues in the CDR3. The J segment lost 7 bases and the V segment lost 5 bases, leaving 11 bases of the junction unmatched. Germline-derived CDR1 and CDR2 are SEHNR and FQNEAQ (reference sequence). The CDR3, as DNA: TGTGCCAGCAGCCTATACGGACAGGTCGGAAATGAGCAGTTCTTC. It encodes CASSLYGQVGNEQFF.

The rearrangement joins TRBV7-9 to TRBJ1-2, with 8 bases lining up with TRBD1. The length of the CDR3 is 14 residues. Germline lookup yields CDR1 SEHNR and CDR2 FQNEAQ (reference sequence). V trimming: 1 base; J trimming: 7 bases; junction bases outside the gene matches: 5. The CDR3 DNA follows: TGTGCCAGCAGCTTAGGTCAGGGGGCCTCTGGCTACACCTTC. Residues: CASSLGQGASGYTF.

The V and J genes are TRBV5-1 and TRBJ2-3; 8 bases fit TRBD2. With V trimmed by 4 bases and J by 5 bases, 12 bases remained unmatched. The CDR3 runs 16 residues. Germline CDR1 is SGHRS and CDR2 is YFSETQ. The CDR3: CASSPQDSGVGDTQYF. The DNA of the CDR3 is TGCGCCAGCAGCCCCCAGGATAGCGGGGTAGGAGATACGCAGTATTTT. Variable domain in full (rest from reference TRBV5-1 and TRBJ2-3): KAGVTQTPRYLIKTRGQQVTLSCSPISGHRSVSWYQQTPGQGLQFLFEYFSETQRNKGNFPGRFSGRQFSNSRSEMNVSTLELGDSALYLCASSPQDSGVGDTQYFGPGTRLTVL.

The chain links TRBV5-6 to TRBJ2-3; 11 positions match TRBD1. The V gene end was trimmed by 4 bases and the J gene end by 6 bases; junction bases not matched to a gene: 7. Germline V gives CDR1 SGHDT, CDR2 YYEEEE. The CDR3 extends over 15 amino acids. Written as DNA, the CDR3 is TGTGCCAGCAGCGCTGGACAGGGGGCCGGCGATACGCAGTATTTT. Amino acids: CASSAGQGAGDTQYF.

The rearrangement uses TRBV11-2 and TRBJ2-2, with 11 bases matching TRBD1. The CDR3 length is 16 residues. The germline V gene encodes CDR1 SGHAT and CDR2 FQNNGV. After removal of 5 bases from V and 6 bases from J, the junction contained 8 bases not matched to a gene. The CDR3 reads CASSHKGQGASGELFF. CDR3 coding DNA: TGTGCCAGCAGCCACAAAGGACAGGGGGCTTCCGGGGAGCTGTTTTTT.

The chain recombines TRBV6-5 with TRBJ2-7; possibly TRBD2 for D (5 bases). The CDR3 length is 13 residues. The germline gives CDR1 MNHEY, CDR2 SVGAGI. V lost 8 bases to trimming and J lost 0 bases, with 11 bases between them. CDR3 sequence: CASQRDSSYEQYF. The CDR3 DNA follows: TGTGCCAGCCAGAGGGATAGCTCCTACGAGCAGTACTTC.

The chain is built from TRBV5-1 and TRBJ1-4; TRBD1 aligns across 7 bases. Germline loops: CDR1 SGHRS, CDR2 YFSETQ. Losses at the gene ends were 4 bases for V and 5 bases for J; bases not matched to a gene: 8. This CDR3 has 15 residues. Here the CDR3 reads CASSPQGTENEKLFF. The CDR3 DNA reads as TGCGCCAGCAGCCCTCAGGGGACAGAAAATGAAAAACTGTTTTTT.

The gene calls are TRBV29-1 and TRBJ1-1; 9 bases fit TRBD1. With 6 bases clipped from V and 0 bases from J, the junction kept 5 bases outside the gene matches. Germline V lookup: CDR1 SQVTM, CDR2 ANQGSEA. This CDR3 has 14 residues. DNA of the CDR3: TGCAGCGTATCACAGGGGGCGATGAACACTGAAGCTTTCTTT. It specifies CSVSQGAMNTEAFF.

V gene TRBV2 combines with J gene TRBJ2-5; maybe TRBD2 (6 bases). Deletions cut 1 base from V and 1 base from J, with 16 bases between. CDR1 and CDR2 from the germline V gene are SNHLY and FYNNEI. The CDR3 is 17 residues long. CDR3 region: CASSEGRGGIAQETQYF. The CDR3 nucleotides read TGTGCCAGCAGTGAAGGAAGGGGAGGCATCGCCCAAGAGACCCAGTACTTC.

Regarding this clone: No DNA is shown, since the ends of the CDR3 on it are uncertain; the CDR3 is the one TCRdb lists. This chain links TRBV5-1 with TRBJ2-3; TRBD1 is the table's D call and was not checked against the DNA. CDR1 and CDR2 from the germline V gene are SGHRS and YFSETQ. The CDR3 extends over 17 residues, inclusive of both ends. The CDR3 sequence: CASSLDFGPGTGDTQYF.

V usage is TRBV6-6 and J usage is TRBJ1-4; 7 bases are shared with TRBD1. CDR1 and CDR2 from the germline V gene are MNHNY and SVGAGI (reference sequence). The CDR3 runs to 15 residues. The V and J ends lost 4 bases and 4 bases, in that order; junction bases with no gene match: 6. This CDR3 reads CASSFLGQDNEKLFF. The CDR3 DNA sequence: TGTGCCAGCAGTTTCTTAGGACAGGATAATGAAAAACTGTTTTTT.

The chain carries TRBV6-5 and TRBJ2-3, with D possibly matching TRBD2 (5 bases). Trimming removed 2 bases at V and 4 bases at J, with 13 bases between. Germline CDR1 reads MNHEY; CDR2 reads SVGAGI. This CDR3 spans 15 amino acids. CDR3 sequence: CASSYTTLGADTQYF. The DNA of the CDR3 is TGTGCCAGCAGTTACACCACTCTCGGGGCAGATACGCAGTATTTT.

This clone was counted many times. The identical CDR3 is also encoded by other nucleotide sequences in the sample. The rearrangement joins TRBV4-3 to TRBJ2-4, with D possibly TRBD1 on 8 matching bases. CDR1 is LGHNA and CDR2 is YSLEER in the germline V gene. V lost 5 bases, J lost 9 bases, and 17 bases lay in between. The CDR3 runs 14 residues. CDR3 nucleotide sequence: TGCGCCAGCAGCACCGGACAGGGAGGGACCATTCAGTACTTC. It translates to CASSTGQGGTIQYF.

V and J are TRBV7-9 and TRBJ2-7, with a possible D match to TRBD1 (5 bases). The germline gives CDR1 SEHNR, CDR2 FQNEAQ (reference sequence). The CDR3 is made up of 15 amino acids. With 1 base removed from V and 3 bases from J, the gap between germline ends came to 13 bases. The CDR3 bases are TGTGCCAGCAGCTTAGGGGCAGGGCTGGTCTACGAGCAGTACTTC. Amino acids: CASSLGAGLVYEQYF. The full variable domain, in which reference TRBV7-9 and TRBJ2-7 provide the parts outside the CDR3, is DTGVSQNPRHKITKRGQNVTFRCDPISEHNRLYWYRQTLGQGPEFLTYFQNEAQLEKSRLLSDRFSAERPKGSFSTLEIQRTEQGDSAMYLCASSLGAGLVYEQYFGPGTRLTVT.

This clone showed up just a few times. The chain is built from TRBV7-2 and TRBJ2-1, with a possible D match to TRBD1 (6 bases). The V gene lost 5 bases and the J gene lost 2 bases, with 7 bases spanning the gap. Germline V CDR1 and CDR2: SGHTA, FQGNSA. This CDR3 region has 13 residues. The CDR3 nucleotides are TGTGCCAGCAGCGGGGGCCCCTACAATGAGCAGTTCTTC. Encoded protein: CASSGGPYNEQFF.

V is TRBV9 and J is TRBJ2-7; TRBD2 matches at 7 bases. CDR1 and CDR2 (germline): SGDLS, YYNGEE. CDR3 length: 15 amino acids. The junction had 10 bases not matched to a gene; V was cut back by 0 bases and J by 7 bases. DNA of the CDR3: TGTGCCAGCAGCGTAGAGTCCGTCGCAGCGGGGGAGCAGTACTTC. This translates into CASSVESVAAGEQYF.

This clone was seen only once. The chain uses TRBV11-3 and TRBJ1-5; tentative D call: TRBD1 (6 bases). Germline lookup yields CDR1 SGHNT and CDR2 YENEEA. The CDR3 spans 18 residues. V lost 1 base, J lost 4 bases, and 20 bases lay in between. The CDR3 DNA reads TGTGCCAGCAGCTTAGCCATCGACAGGAAAAAAACTAATCAGCCCCAGCATTTT. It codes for CASSLAIDRKKTNQPQHF.